Listed here are 17 T cell receptor beta chains from one sample, sequenced in a study of CD8 T cells in Susac syndrome. After extraction with the RNeasy kit, 0.5 to 1 ug of the RNA was reverse transcribed using random hexamers. MiXCR, applied by TCRdb to the immunoSEQ multiplex PCR reads, yields one record per CDR3 protein. The sample shows 200,000 or so distinct CDR3 sequences, more than 90% of them seen only once. The sequenced sample was CD4+ T cells from PBMCs. The receptors stem from a human donor with multiple sclerosis.

The rearrangement uses TRBV2 and TRBJ1-2; D unresolved. CDR1 and CDR2 (germline): SNHLY, FYNNEI. Trimming removed 7 bases at V and 6 bases at J, with 24 bases between. The CDR3 consists of 16 residues. CDR3 sequence reads: CASTGSAVAFGDGYTF. CDR3 DNA: TGTGCCAGCACGGGTTCAGCAGTGGCCTTCGGAGATGGCTACACCTTC.

This chain uses TRBV4-2 with TRBJ1-2; TRBD1 might be the D (5 bases). The germline CDR1 and CDR2 sequences are LGHNA and YNFKEQ. Between the trimmed V and J ends, which lost 0 bases and 10 bases, there was a span of 12 bases. The CDR3 is 13 amino acids. The CDR3 protein is CASSQDRGGTYTF. The CDR3 nucleotides are TGTGCCAGCAGCCAAGATCGGGGCGGGACCTACACCTTC.

The chain couples TRBV12-3 or TRBV12-4 to TRBJ1-1; no clear D. Trimming pared 5 bases from V and 6 bases from J, leaving 10 bases between. CDR3 length: 12 amino acids. CDR3 loop: CASSRVWPEAFF. The DNA for the CDR3 is TGTGCCAGCAGTAGGGTCTGGCCTGAAGCTTTCTTT.

The V call is TRBV3-1, the J call TRBJ2-1; TRBD2 aligns across 10 bases. In germline, CDR1 is LGHDT, CDR2 YNNKEL (reference sequence). The CDR3 sequence is 13 residues long. The V segment lost 4 bases and the J segment 12 bases; nucleotides outside the gene matches: 6. The CDR3 bases are TGTGCCAGCAGCCCCTTAGCGGGGGGTGGGCAGTTCTTC. Its translation: CASSPLAGGGQFF.

The V and J genes are TRBV30 and TRBJ2-5, with TRBD1 as a possible D gene (5 bases). Germline values: CDR1 GTSNPN, CDR2 SVGIG (reference sequence). Trimming took off 3 bases at V and 1 base at J, with 15 bases between the two ends. The CDR3 runs to 15 residues. DNA of the CDR3: TGTGCCTGGAGCCCCGCAGGGTTGGGCCAAGAGACCCAGTACTTC. Its translation: CAWSPAGLGQETQYF.

This clonotype has just one count. The chain is built from TRBV28 and TRBJ1-2, with D tentatively TRBD1 (6 bases). Germline lookup yields CDR1 MDHEN and CDR2 SYDVKM. This CDR3 contains 13 residues. V dropped 3 bases and J dropped 3 bases, with 8 bases sitting between them. CDR3 residues: CASSFNRDYGYTF. The CDR3 DNA sequence: TGTGCCAGCAGTTTTAACAGGGACTATGGCTACACCTTC.

This clonotype came up once. The chain couples TRBV14 to TRBJ2-5, with D unclear. Per germline, CDR1 SGHDN and CDR2 FVKESK. The CDR3 covers 15 residues. V was clipped by 0 bases and J by 5 bases, with 13 bases between them. The CDR3 reads CASSQDYWLGETQYF. In DNA, the CDR3 is TGTGCCAGCAGCCAAGATTACTGGCTAGGGGAGACCCAGTACTTC. Full variable domain (missing parts from reference TRBV14 and TRBJ2-5): EAGVTQFPSHSVIEKGQTVTLRCDPISGHDNLYWYRRVMGKEIKFLLHFVKESKQDESGMPNNRFLAERTGGTYSTLKVQPAELEDSGVYFCASSQDYWLGETQYFGPGTRLLVL.

V is TRBV27 and J is TRBJ2-1; no clear D. V was pared by 0 bases and J by 2 bases, with 8 bases between. Germline CDR1 and CDR2: MNHEY and SMNVEV (reference sequence). CDR3 length: 15 amino acids. The chain's CDR3 is CASSLSGTPYNEQFF. DNA of the CDR3: TGTGCCAGCAGTTTATCGGGTACTCCCTACAATGAGCAGTTCTTC.

The CDR3 region is CSARDLDPSSGNTIYF. The CDR3 DNA is TGCAGTGCTAGAGATCTGGACCCGAGCTCTGGAAACACCATATATTTT. The rearrangement links TRBV20-1 to TRBJ1-3, with unresolved D. The CDR3 spans 16 residues. Deletions cut 0 bases from V and 0 bases from J, with 12 bases between. Germline-derived CDR1 and CDR2 are DFQATT and SNEGSKA (reference sequence).

The table lists this clonotype with a few counts. The chain combines TRBV3-1 with TRBJ2-2; 15 nucleotides agree with TRBD2. This CDR3 has 18 amino acids. After removal of 4 bases from V and 2 bases from J, the junction contained 5 bases not matched to a gene. CDR1 LGHDT and CDR2 YNNKEL come from the germline V gene (reference sequence). The CDR3 protein is CASSPWTSGGANTGELFF. In DNA form, the CDR3 reads TGTGCCAGCAGCCCCTGGACTAGCGGGGGGGCTAACACCGGGGAGCTGTTTTTT. The full variable domain, its missing parts supplied by reference TRBV3-1 and TRBJ2-2, is DTAVSQTPKYLVTQMGNDKSIKCEQNLGHDTMYWYKQDSKKFLKIMFSYNNKELIINETVPNRFSPKSPDKAHLNLHINSLELGDSAVYFCASSPWTSGGANTGELFFGEGSRLTVL.

The chain employs TRBV29-1 and TRBJ1-2; TRBD1 matches 9 bases. Germline trimming cut 8 bases from V and 4 bases from J; bases unmatched to any gene: 14. Germline lookup yields CDR1 SQVTM and CDR2 ANQGSEA. The length of the CDR3 is 15 residues. The CDR3 loop reads CSIPGQGSGVYGYTF. CDR3 in DNA: TGCAGCATACCGGGACAGGGAAGCGGGGTCTATGGCTACACCTTC.

The CDR3 protein is CATSDRDRPGDNEQFF. The CDR3 DNA reads as TGTGCCACCAGTGATCGGGACAGGCCGGGGGACAATGAGCAGTTCTTC. The chain couples TRBV24-1 to TRBJ2-1, with TRBD1 matching 8 bases. The CDR3 is 16 residues long. Trimming took 3 bases from V and 5 from J; bases not matched to a gene: 8. Per the germline V gene, CDR1 is KGHDR and CDR2 is SFDVKD.

This chain uses TRBV12-3 or TRBV12-4 with TRBJ1-1, with D unresolved. The V end lost 2 bases, the J end lost 7 bases, and 8 bases lay between the germline ends. The CDR3 is 12 residues long. CDR3: CASSLRSGEAFF. CDR3 sequence (DNA): TGTGCCAGCAGTTTACGTTCGGGTGAAGCTTTCTTT.

V and J are TRBV3-1 and TRBJ2-7; D may be TRBD1 (7 bases). The germline V gene encodes CDR1 LGHDT and CDR2 YNNKEL (reference sequence). The length of the CDR3 is 14 residues. V was shortened by 4 bases and J by 5 bases, with 15 bases between the two germline ends. CDR3 amino acids: CASSPRQGGDEQYF. The CDR3 bases are TGTGCCAGCAGCCCCCGACAGGGAGGCGACGAGCAGTACTTC.

This chain joins TRBV12-3 or TRBV12-4 and TRBJ1-1, with unresolved D. The CDR3 spans 15 residues. V lost 5 bases and J lost 0, with 13 bases in between. CDR3 bases: TGTGCCAGCAGTAACGGACGGAGTTTGAACACTGAAGCTTTCTTT. Translating it yields CASSNGRSLNTEAFF.

V usage is TRBV11-2 and J usage is TRBJ2-3, with D uncertain. V dropped 1 base and J dropped 7 bases, with 12 bases sitting between them. The germline V gene has CDR1 SGHAT and CDR2 FQNNGV. CDR3 size: 14 residues. The CDR3 coding sequence is TGTGCCAGCAGCTTAGCCCTATCAACCCATACGCAGTATTTT. Translation gives CASSLALSTHTQYF. The variable domain in full, with the rest retrieved from reference TRBV11-2 and TRBJ2-3, is EAGVAQSPRYKIIEKRQSVAFWCNPISGHATLYWYQQILGQGPKLLIQFQNNGVVDDSQLPKDRFSAERLKGVDSTLKIQPAKLEDSAVYLCASSLALSTHTQYFGPGTRLTVL.

The V gene is TRBV29-1, the J gene TRBJ2-1, with 7 bases matching TRBD1. CDR3 length: 15 residues. The J segment lost 7 bases and the V segment lost 5 bases, leaving 14 bases of the junction unmatched. Germline values: CDR1 SQVTM, CDR2 ANQGSEA. The CDR3 is CSVLRGQVSGNEQFF. The CDR3 DNA reads as TGCAGCGTTCTAAGAGGACAGGTTTCGGGGAATGAGCAGTTCTTC.